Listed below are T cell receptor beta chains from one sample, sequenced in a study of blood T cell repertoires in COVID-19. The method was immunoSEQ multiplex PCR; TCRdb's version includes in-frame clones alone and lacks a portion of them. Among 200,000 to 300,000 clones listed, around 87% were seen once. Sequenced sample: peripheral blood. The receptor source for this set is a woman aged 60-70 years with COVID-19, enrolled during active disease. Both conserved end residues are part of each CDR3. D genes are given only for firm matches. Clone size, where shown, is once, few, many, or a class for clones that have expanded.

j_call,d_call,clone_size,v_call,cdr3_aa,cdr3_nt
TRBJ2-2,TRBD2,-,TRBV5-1,CASSAGGTNTGELFF,TGCGCCAGCAGCGCGGGAGGCACGAACACCGGGGAGCTGTTTTTT
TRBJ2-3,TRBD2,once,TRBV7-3,CASSLSSGRADTQYF,TGTGCCAGCAGCTTATCTAGCGGGAGGGCAGATACGCAGTATTTT
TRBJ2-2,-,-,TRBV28,CASKSAGTGELFF,TGTGCCAGCAAGTCCGCAGGGACCGGGGAGCTGTTTTTT
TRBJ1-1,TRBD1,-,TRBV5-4,CASSSRTGRKTEAFF,TGTGCCAGCAGCTCGCGGACAGGGCGGAAGACTGAAGCTTTCTTT
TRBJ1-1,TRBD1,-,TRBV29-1,CSVRGQAPGITFF,TGCAGCGTGAGGGGACAGGCACCCGGGATAACTTTCTTT
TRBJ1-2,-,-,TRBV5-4,CASTASAGRAYGYTF,TGTGCCAGCACAGCTTCGGCGGGACGGGCCTATGGCTACACCTTC
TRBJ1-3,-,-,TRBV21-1,CASSNKKKGQNKYSGNTIYF,TGTGCCAGCAGCAATAAAAAAAAGGGACAGAATAAATACTCTGGAAACACCATATATTTT
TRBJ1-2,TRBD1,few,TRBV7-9,CASSLQGQGLDYGYTF,TGTGCCAGCAGCTTACAGGGACAGGGGCTAGACTATGGCTACACCTTC
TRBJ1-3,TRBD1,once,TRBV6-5,CASSYSGQGGNTIYF,TGTGCCAGCAGTTACTCGGGACAGGGAGGAAACACCATATATTTT
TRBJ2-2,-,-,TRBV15,CATSRDRVDTGELFF,TGTGCCACCAGCAGAGATCGGGTAGACACCGGGGAGCTGTTTTTT
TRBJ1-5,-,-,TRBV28,CASSSVPPAGLGNQPQHF,TGTGCCAGCAGTTCCGTCCCCCCGGCAGGACTCGGAAATCAGCCCCAGCATTTT
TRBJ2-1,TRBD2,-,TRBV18,CASSPGLVREQFF,TGTGCCAGCTCCCCTGGACTAGTCCGGGAGCAGTTCTTC
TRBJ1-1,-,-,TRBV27,CASSRAGRSEAFF,TGTGCCAGCAGTCGAGCAGGGCGTTCCGAAGCTTTCTTT
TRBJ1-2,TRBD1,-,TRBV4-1,CASSHRGTGSNYGYTF,TGCGCCAGCAGCCATAGGGGGACAGGGTCTAACTATGGCTACACCTTC
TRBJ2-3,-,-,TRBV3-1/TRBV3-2,CASSQEGGTDTQYF,TGTGCCAGCAGCCAAGAAGGCGGAACAGATACGCAGTATTTT
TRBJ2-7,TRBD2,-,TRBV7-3,CASSPAGGGSYEQYF,TGTGCCAGCAGCCCAGCGGGGGGGGGCTCCTACGAGCAGTACTTC
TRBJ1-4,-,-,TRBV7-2,CASSPDAGGGVSNEKLFF,TGTGCCAGCAGCCCAGATGCCGGGGGTGGGGTATCTAATGAAAAACTGTTTTTT
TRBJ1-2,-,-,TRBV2,CASSEGRAGYTF,TGTGCCAGCAGTGAGGGGAGGGCCGGCTACACCTTC
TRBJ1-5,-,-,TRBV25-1,CASSDWDSYQPQHF,TGTGCCAGCAGTGATTGGGACTCATATCAGCCCCAGCATTTT
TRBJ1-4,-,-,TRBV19,CASTDRGSTNEKLFF,TGTGCCAGTACCGATCGCGGATCAACTAATGAAAAACTGTTTTTT
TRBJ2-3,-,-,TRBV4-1,CASSQEVRDWSTDTQYF,TGCGCCAGCAGCCAAGAAGTAAGGGACTGGAGCACAGATACGCAGTATTTT
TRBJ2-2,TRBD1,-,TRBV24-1,CATRQGARGELFF,TGTGCCACGCGACAGGGGGCCCGCGGGGAGCTGTTTTTT
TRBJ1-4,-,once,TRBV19,CASSLQTGGVEKLFF,TGTGCCAGTAGTTTGCAGACAGGCGGAGTTGAAAAACTGTTTTTT
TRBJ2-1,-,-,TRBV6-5,CASSYSTGNNEQFF,TGTGCCAGCAGTTACTCGACAGGCAACAATGAGCAGTTCTTC
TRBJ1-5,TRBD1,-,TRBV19,CASSTRQGAVSKGNQPQHF,TGTGCCAGTAGTACAAGACAGGGGGCTGTTTCGAAGGGGAATCAGCCCCAGCATTTT
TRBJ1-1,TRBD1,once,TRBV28,CASSAQGTGGRTEAFF,TGTGCCAGCAGTGCCCAGGGGACAGGGGGGAGAACTGAAGCTTTCTTT
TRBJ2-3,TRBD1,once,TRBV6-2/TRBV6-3,CASSPGTGGYRGTDTQYF,TGTGCCAGCAGCCCCGGGACAGGGGGCTATCGGGGCACAGATACGCAGTATTTT
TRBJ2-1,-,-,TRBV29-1,CSGLELGTYNEQFF,TGCAGCGGTCTAGAACTAGGAACCTACAATGAGCAGTTCTTC
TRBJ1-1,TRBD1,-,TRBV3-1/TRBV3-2,CASSQVQGAPEAFF,TGTGCCAGCAGCCAAGTCCAGGGGGCCCCTGAAGCTTTCTTT
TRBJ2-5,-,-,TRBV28,CASRMQGRETQYF,TGTGCCAGCAGGATGCAGGGGCGGGAGACCCAGTACTTC
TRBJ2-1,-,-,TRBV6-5,CASSPPGNEQFF,TGTGCCAGCAGCCCCCCGGGGAATGAGCAGTTCTTC
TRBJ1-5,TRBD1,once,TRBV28,CASSLPPSGTVPNQPQHF,TGTGCCAGCAGTCTCCCCCCCTCCGGGACAGTTCCCAATCAGCCCCAGCATTTT
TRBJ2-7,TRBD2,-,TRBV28,CASSSSERRELAGGYEQYF,TGTGCCAGCAGTTCATCGGAGCGAAGGGAACTAGCGGGAGGGTACGAGCAGTACTTC
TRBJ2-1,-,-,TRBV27,CASSWRTGEDEQFF,TGTGCCAGCAGTTGGCGGACGGGGGAGGATGAGCAGTTCTTC
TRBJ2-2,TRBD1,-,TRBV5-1,CASSSTGQGLAGELFF,TGCGCCAGCAGCTCAACGGGACAGGGGTTGGCCGGGGAGCTGTTTTTT
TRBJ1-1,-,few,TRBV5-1,CASSLDGYRYHEAFF,TGCGCCAGCAGCTTGGATGGGTACAGGTACCATGAAGCTTTCTTT
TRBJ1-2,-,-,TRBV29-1,CSVEESSGLLYGYTF,TGCAGCGTTGAAGAAAGTTCAGGGCTGCTCTATGGCTACACCTTC
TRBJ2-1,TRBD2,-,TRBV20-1,CSASELSGRADEQFF,TGCAGTGCCAGTGAACTTAGCGGGAGGGCCGATGAGCAGTTCTTC
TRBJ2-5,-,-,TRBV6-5,CASSYDRTQETQYF,TGTGCCAGCAGTTACGACAGGACCCAAGAGACCCAGTACTTC
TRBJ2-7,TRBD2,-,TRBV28,CASRTSGRADTGEQYF,TGTGCCAGCAGGACTAGCGGGAGGGCCGATACGGGGGAGCAGTACTTC
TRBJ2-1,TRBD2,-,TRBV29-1,CSVGTSGLYNEQFF,TGCAGCGTGGGGACTAGCGGGCTTTACAATGAGCAGTTCTTC
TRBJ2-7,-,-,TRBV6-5,CASRNTGFHEQYF,TGTGCCAGCAGGAACACAGGGTTCCACGAGCAGTACTTC
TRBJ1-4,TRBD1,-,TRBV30,CAWGYLGGSNEKLFF,TGTGCCTGGGGCTATTTAGGGGGCTCTAATGAAAAACTGTTTTTT
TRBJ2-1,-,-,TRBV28,CASTRDSSYNEQFF,TGTGCCAGCACACGGGACTCCTCCTACAATGAGCAGTTCTTC